This TCR beta chain comes out of a study of blood T cells in healthy people across ages. Study-wide points: Lack of knowledge of donor CMV status possibly confounded expanded clonotype changes. Observed TCR beta diversity per million T cells went down as age went up. This fall followed a roughly linear course with age. Diversity estimates drawn from one million T cells were deemed underestimates.

On this clonotype: Its antigen is unidentified.

This CDR3 has 14 amino acids. CDR1 is MNHEY, CDR2 SMNVEV, per germline (reference sequence). Trimming at V came to 5 bases and at J to 5 bases, leaving 6 bases not matched to a gene. Primers used in a second PCR of about 7 to 12 cycles were a sample-barcoded 5' primer and a J-beta primer mix. MiXCR, applied by TCRdb to the 5' RACE reads, yields one record per CDR3 protein. Among just under 550,000 distinct CDR3 sequences, less than 25% were seen once, and the ten largest hold just over 8.5%. The data were also submitted as part of a second study, on T cells of mothers and their children. From that paper: M1S, a second-PCR primer, added sample barcodes and 2-4 random nucleotides.

This TCR came from a boy between 10 and 17 years old in good health. Sequenced sample: blood. The rearrangement links TRBV27 to TRBJ2-7, with 10 nucleotides matching TRBD1. CDR3 amino acids: CASSPGTGEHEQYF. The CDR3 DNA reads TGTGCCAGCAGTCCCGGGACAGGGGAACACGAGCAGTACTTC.